These 13 T cell receptor beta chains originate from one sample sequenced in a study of CD8+ T cells in alopecia areata. Once RNA had been extracted, it was reverse transcribed into cDNA to act as the sequencing template. Assay: immunoSEQ multiplex PCR; the TCRdb copy retains only in-frame clones and omits some. The sample carries 12,000 or so clones, 56% recorded once. Peripheral blood and lesional scalp punch biopsies came from alopecia areata patients. Sequenced material: skin. The receptors stem from a human donor with alopecia areata.

This clone is a singleton in its sample. The V and J genes are TRBV5-1 and TRBJ2-2, with D tentatively TRBD2 (5 bases). Germline assignment: CDR1 SGHRS and CDR2 YFSETQ. This CDR3 contains 15 residues. V lost 3 bases, J lost 4 bases, and 13 bases lay in between. The CDR3 sequence: CASSSPGFSTGELFF. The CDR3, as DNA: TGCGCCAGCAGCTCCCCGGGGTTTAGCACCGGGGAGCTGTTTTTT.

The chain carries TRBV18 and TRBJ2-7; possibly TRBD2 for D (5 bases). V lost 4 bases and J lost 1, with 14 bases in between. CDR3 length: 15 amino acids. Germline-derived CDR1 and CDR2 are KGHSH and LQKENI. The CDR3: CASSRFAGRSYEQYF. The DNA of the CDR3 is TGTGCCAGCTCACGCTTTGCGGGCAGATCCTACGAGCAGTACTTC.

This clone was observed a handful of times. The V gene is TRBV5-4, the J gene TRBJ2-6; D gene unclear. There are 15 residues in the CDR3. CDR1 is SGHNT, CDR2 YYREEE, per germline (reference sequence). Trimming left V 0 bases short and J 0 bases short, with 4 bases between. The DNA of the CDR3 is TGTGCCAGCAGCTTGGGTTTCTCTGGGGCCAACGTCCTGACTTTC. As protein: CASSLGFSGANVLTF.

This clone has only a few counts. The chain links TRBV29-1 to TRBJ2-1; TRBD2 aligns across 7 bases. In germline, CDR1 is SQVTM, CDR2 ANQGSEA. The J segment lost 6 bases and the V segment lost 8 bases, leaving 13 bases of the junction unmatched. This CDR3 contains 14 residues. In DNA, the CDR3 is TGCAGCACCCTAGCGTCTAGCGGTTTCAATGAGCAGTTCTTC. This gives the protein CSTLASSGFNEQFF.

The chain links TRBV27 to TRBJ1-4; D remains unclear. V was shortened by 6 bases and J by 7 bases, with 15 bases between the two germline ends. The CDR3 spans 14 residues. The germline gives CDR1 MNHEY, CDR2 SMNVEV (reference sequence). CDR3 bases: TGTGCCAGCAGATTTATAAGGGAGGGTGAAAAACTGTTTTTT. Amino acid sequence: CASRFIREGEKLFF.

This clone was picked up a small number of times. V is TRBV28 and J is TRBJ1-2, with TRBD1 as a possible D gene (6 bases). The germline CDR1 and CDR2 sequences are MDHEN and SYDVKM. V was pared by 9 bases and J by 3 bases, with 14 bases between. CDR3 size: 13 residues. CDR3 sequence (DNA): TGTGCCAGTGGACAGACACTAGACTATGGCTACACCTTC. Encoded protein: CASGQTLDYGYTF.

The DNA for the CDR3 is TGTGCCAGCAGCTCACCACTAGCGGGTCGGAATTCAATCGACAATGAGCAGTTCTTC. Amino acid sequence: CASSSPLAGRNSIDNEQFF. V gene TRBV5-6 combines with J gene TRBJ2-1; 9 nucleotides agree with TRBD2. CDR3 length equals 19 residues. The germline CDR1 and CDR2 sequences are SGHDT and YYEEEE. V shed 3 bases, J shed 5 bases, and the junction held 18 bases outside the gene matches.

The chain combines TRBV5-1 with TRBJ1-4; TRBD1 matches 7 bases. The ends lost 4 bases at V and 4 bases at J; junction bases unmatched: 7. Germline CDR1 SGHRS, CDR2 YFSETQ. This CDR3 spans 15 amino acids. The CDR3 reads CASSPRTGRNEKLFF. CDR3 bases: TGCGCCAGCAGCCCCCGGACAGGCCGTAATGAAAAACTGTTTTTT.

This chain connects TRBV7-9 to TRBJ2-2; 9 bases match TRBD1. The CDR3 loop spans 15 amino acids. CDR1 and CDR2 from the germline V gene are SEHNR and FQNEAQ (reference sequence). J lost 3 bases, V lost 2 bases, and 1 base had no gene match. CDR3 amino acids: CASSLRDRDTGELFF. CDR3 in DNA: TGTGCCAGCAGCTTAAGGGACAGGGACACCGGGGAGCTGTTTTTT.

This clone turned up a few times. The CDR3 bases are TGTGCCAGCAGCTCCCGAGGTAGCGGGGGGCTAAGCTCCTACAATGAGCAGTTCTTC. This translates into CASSSRGSGGLSSYNEQFF. The chain carries TRBV11-1 and TRBJ2-1; 10 bases agree with TRBD2. Germline-derived CDR1 and CDR2 are SGHAT and FQDESV (reference sequence). The V and J ends lost 4 bases and 0 bases, in that order; junction bases with no gene match: 12. This CDR3 comprises 19 residues.

This clone was found a few times. This chain connects TRBV6-5 to TRBJ1-6; D gene unclear. V was cut by 4 bases and J by 9 bases, with 13 bases left in between. The length of the CDR3 is 14 residues. Germline-derived CDR1 and CDR2 are MNHEY and SVGAGI. The CDR3, as DNA: TGTGCCAGCAGTTCCTCGAGGGTGGGTTCACCCCTCCACTTT. Translating it yields CASSSSRVGSPLHF.

The genes are TRBV5-6 and TRBJ2-5; no clear D. The CDR3 runs to 14 residues. Germline V gene lookup returns CDR1 SGHDT and CDR2 YYEEEE. V was cut by 0 bases and J by 5 bases, with 11 bases left in between. CDR3 sequence reads: CASSLEHRLETQYF. The CDR3 DNA reads as TGTGCCAGCAGCTTGGAACACCGATTGGAGACCCAGTACTTC.

On this clone itself: One end of the junction does not line up with germline, which may come from a read error. The sample contains more than one DNA sequence encoding this CDR3. The rearrangement uses TRBV15 and TRBJ1-1; TRBD1 is a possible D gene (5 bases). CDR1 is LNHNV and CDR2 is YYDKDF in the germline V gene (reference sequence). CDR3 size: 16 residues. The CDR3 DNA follows: TGTGCCACCAGCAGTCGCACAGGATACGGGGGAACTGAAGCCTTCTTT. Its protein product is CATSSRTGYGGTEAFF.